This T cell receptor beta chain appears in the sequencing data of a study of blood T cell repertoires in COVID-19. Background on the study: The analysed material was cDNA or gDNA that came from T cells, B-cell-depleted T cells, or PBMCs.

Assay: immunoSEQ multiplex PCR; the TCRdb copy retains only in-frame clones and omits some. Of hundreds of thousands of clones listed, about 86% are singletons. Germline V gene data show CDR1 as SGDLS and CDR2 as YYNGEE. Trimming removed 3 bases at V and 1 base at J, with 13 bases between. The length of the CDR3 is 15 residues. The chain employs TRBV9 and TRBJ1-2; D is possibly TRBD1 (6 bases). Sequencing used peripheral blood. The sequence derives from a man older than 75 with acute or convalescent COVID-19. The chain's CDR3 is CASSAGGGVNYGYTF. The CDR3 nucleotides are TGTGCCAGCAGCGCCGGAGGGGGGGTTAACTATGGCTACACCTTC.